Included here is one T cell receptor beta chain sequence, with context. In germline, CDR1 is GTSNPN, CDR2 SVGIG (reference sequence). Trimming removed 8 bases from V and 0 bases from J, with 22 bases in between. This CDR3 has 16 residues. The entry originates in a study of blood T cell repertoires in COVID-19. Study in general: COVID-19 samples, acute and convalescent, were from the United States, Italy and Spain. PBMCs, B-cell-depleted T cells, or T cells provided the cDNA or gDNA that made up the material.

Under the authors' procedure: Estimated nucleated cell counts came from reference gene primer amplification. TCRdb's table, derived via immunoSEQ multiplex PCR, lists solely in-frame clones and lacks some. V and J calls and clone size are those listed in that table; D and trimming were worked out from the DNA. The data show fewer than 200,000 clones, 88% seen once. The sequence came from a man in his 60s with acute or convalescent COVID-19. The J gene is TRBJ1-1, the V gene TRBV30, with D possibly matching TRBD1 (6 bases). Sequenced sample: peripheral blood. CDR3 sequence: CASLSLAGDMNTEAFF. The CDR3, as DNA: TGTGCCAGCTTATCACTCGCAGGGGACATGAACACTGAAGCTTTCTTT.